This TCR beta chain was identified in a study of regulatory and conventional T cells in RAG deficiency. TCRdb keeps only in-frame clones here, not all; method: immunoSEQ multiplex PCR. This sample has tens of thousands of clones, with approximately 90% found just once. This sample was shared with a second study, whose subject was regulatory T cells. Per that paper: The PCR used 52 TRBV and 13 TRBJ primers.

The source is a human donor in good health. The specimen was CD8+ T cells sorted from blood.

CDR3 sequence reads: CASRGLALNEQFF. As DNA, the CDR3 is TGTGCCAGTAGGGGACTAGCGCTCAATGAGCAGTTCTTC. This rearrangement joins TRBV19 to TRBJ2-1; 10 bases map to TRBD2. Germline CDR1 and CDR2: LNHDA and SQIVND (reference sequence). The CDR3 has 13 residues. V lost 6 bases to trimming and J lost 6 bases; unmatched junction nucleotides: 2.